The 2 T cell receptor beta chains below come from one sample, sequenced in a study of cytomegalovirus exposure and HLA in healthy donors. The PCR ran on 60 Vbeta and 13 Jbeta primers. Repertoires were generated with immunoSEQ multiplex PCR, while TCRdb's copy carries only in-frame clones and drops some. This sample carries approximately 210,000 clones, 70% to 80% of them seen once, and the ten largest clones take around 1.6%. Sequenced material: PBMCs. These TCRs come from a woman between 45 and 60 years old in good health and CMV-seronegative.

The chain uses TRBV6-1 and TRBJ2-7; 11 bases agree with TRBD1. CDR1 is MNHNS, CDR2 SASEGT, per germline. The CDR3 loop spans 14 amino acids. V was pared by 4 bases and J by 5 bases, with 4 bases of the junction left unmatched. Here the CDR3 reads CASSVDRGLNEQYF. As DNA, the CDR3 is TGTGCCAGCAGTGTGGACAGGGGGCTGAACGAGCAGTACTTC.

V and J are TRBV6-5 and TRBJ1-4, with TRBD1 as a possible D gene (6 bases). Trimming removed 4 bases at V and 4 bases at J, with 13 bases between. The CDR3 runs 15 residues. Germline V gene lookup returns CDR1 MNHEY and CDR2 SVGAGI. The CDR3 here is CASSSPGQFNEKLFF. The CDR3 DNA sequence: TGTGCCAGCAGTTCCCCGGGACAATTTAATGAAAAACTGTTTTTT.